Below, 28 T cell receptor beta chains from the same sample are listed, as sequenced in a study of blood T cell repertoires in COVID-19. Clones were sequenced by immunoSEQ multiplex PCR, and TCRdb holds only the in-frame ones, with some missing. Of approximately 79,000 clones in the sample, approximately 84% were seen once. The source material was peripheral blood. The receptor set was obtained from a man over 45 with COVID-19, enrolled during active disease.

This clone was counted once. The V and J genes are TRBV28 and TRBJ2-1; 7 nucleotides agree with TRBD2. The CDR3 runs 16 residues. J lost 4 bases, V lost 5 bases, and 11 bases had no gene match. Looked up from germline, CDR1 is MDHEN and CDR2 is SYDVKM. CDR3: CASSTYSGNSYNEQFF. The CDR3 DNA follows: TGTGCCAGCAGTACCTACAGCGGGAATTCATACAATGAGCAGTTCTTC.

The rearrangement joins TRBV11-1 to TRBJ2-1, with 12 nucleotides matching TRBD2. V lost 4 bases and J lost 9; bases outside the gene matches: 7. Germline CDR1 and CDR2: SGHAT and FQDESV (reference sequence). The CDR3 runs 15 residues. CDR3 DNA sequence: TGTGCCAGCAGCTGGAAGACTAGCGGGGGTTCTGAGCAGTTCTTC. The encoded protein is CASSWKTSGGSEQFF.

The chain carries TRBV6-2 or TRBV6-3 and TRBJ1-3; D not certain. Looked up from germline, CDR1 is MNHEY and CDR2 is SVGEGT. The CDR3 loop spans 16 amino acids. V was shortened by 2 bases and J by 2 bases, with 13 bases between the two germline ends. The CDR3 sequence: CASSYPTDGTGNTIYF. DNA for the CDR3: TGTGCCAGCAGTTACCCGACGGACGGGACTGGAAACACCATATATTTT.

The chain recombines TRBV5-1 with TRBJ1-2; no firm D call. The CDR3 runs 13 residues. From germline, CDR1 is SGHRS and CDR2 YFSETQ. V was clipped by 4 bases and J by 0 bases, with 7 bases between them. The chain's CDR3 is CASSQTPNYGYTF. DNA for the CDR3: TGCGCCAGCAGCCAGACACCTAACTATGGCTACACCTTC.

This chain connects TRBV7-3 to TRBJ2-7, with D possibly matching TRBD1 (6 bases). The germline V and J ends were trimmed by 5 bases and 6 bases, with 14 bases remaining between them. CDR3 size: 13 residues. Germline CDR1 SGHTA, CDR2 FQGTGA. The CDR3 DNA sequence: TGTGCCAGCAGCCACTCCGGGACAAGCGAGCAGTACTTC. Amino acids: CASSHSGTSEQYF. Full variable domain (rest looked up from reference TRBV7-3 and TRBJ2-7): GAGVSQTPSNKVTEKGKYVELRCDPISGHTALYWYRQSLGQGPEFLIYFQGTGAADDSGLPNDRFFAVRPEGSVSTLKIQRTERGDSAVYLCASSHSGTSEQYFGPGTRLTVT.

Only a few counts were recorded for this clone. CDR3 coding DNA: TGTGCCAGCAGCCCAAACGCGGCTAGCGGTTCGGGAGAGCAGTACTTC. The encoded protein is CASSPNAASGSGEQYF. The chain recombines TRBV7-2 with TRBJ2-7, with 7 bases that match TRBD2. Germline-derived CDR1 and CDR2 are SGHTA and FQGNSA. The CDR3 is 16 residues long. V lost 5 bases and J lost 7; bases outside the gene matches: 17.

The chain joins TRBV18 to TRBJ1-2, with 7 positions matching TRBD1. The CDR3 is 13 amino acids. In germline, CDR1 is KGHSH, CDR2 LQKENI. V dropped 3 bases and J dropped 8; count of bases not matched to a gene: 6. The CDR3 nucleotides read TGTGCCAGCTCACCTGACAGGGATAGGGGCTACACCTTC. Translating it yields CASSPDRDRGYTF.

V usage is TRBV6-1 and J usage is TRBJ2-7; 7 bases agree with TRBD2. The CDR3 has 14 amino acids. Germline V gene data show CDR1 as MNHNS and CDR2 as SASEGT. V trimming: 1 base; J trimming: 3 bases; junction bases outside the gene matches: 3. CDR3 sequence: CASSEGGDYYEQYF. The CDR3 DNA is TGTGCCAGCAGTGAAGGCGGGGACTACTACGAGCAGTACTTC.

This clone appeared a single time. V is TRBV4-2 and J is TRBJ2-1; possible D gene TRBD1, 6 bases. Germline loops: CDR1 LGHNA, CDR2 YNFKEQ. The CDR3 is made up of 17 amino acids. V shed 4 bases and J shed 5 bases, with 21 bases lying between them. The CDR3 loop is CASSLPGPGQNNNEQFF. CDR3 DNA: TGTGCCAGCAGCCTTCCCGGACCGGGACAAAATAACAATGAGCAGTTCTTC.

This clone was counted a single time. The V and J genes are TRBV19 and TRBJ2-7, with D maybe TRBD2 (6 bases). Germline V gives CDR1 LNHDA, CDR2 SQIVND (reference sequence). This CDR3 spans 13 amino acids. V shed 3 bases and J shed 5 bases, with 11 bases lying between them. The CDR3 protein is CASSIGRGDEQYF. The CDR3 coding sequence is TGTGCCAGTAGTATCGGGAGAGGTGACGAGCAGTACTTC.

The genes are TRBV7-6 and TRBJ2-5, with D perhaps TRBD1 (6 bases). Trimming shortened V by 4 bases and J by 5 bases, and 17 bases separated the two germline ends. This CDR3 is 15 amino acids long. The germline V gene has CDR1 SGHVS and CDR2 FNYEAQ. CDR3 in amino acids: CASSSPQGVGETQYF. CDR3 in DNA: TGTGCCAGCAGCTCCCCACAGGGTGTGGGGGAGACCCAGTACTTC.

The chain joins TRBV19 to TRBJ2-3, with 7 positions matching TRBD2. V shed 10 bases, J shed 5 bases, and the junction held 12 bases outside the gene matches. Germline V CDR1 and CDR2: LNHDA, SQIVND (reference sequence). CDR3 length: 14 amino acids. The CDR3 DNA is TGTGCCACTAACGGAGCGGGGAAGATAGATACGCAGTATTTT. Protein sequence: CATNGAGKIDTQYF.

This clone counts as medium-sized. The V gene is TRBV10-3, the J gene TRBJ2-1; D may be TRBD1 (6 bases). The CDR3 extends over 18 amino acids. Germline V CDR1 and CDR2: ENHRY, SYGVKD. Trimming removed 0 bases from V and 8 bases from J, with 23 bases in between. CDR3 nucleotides: TGTGCCATCAGTGAGTCTTTGGCAGGGGATGGGGACGGGGATGAGCAGTTCTTC. Amino acid sequence: CAISESLAGDGDGDEQFF.

The chain uses TRBV6-2 or TRBV6-3 and TRBJ2-3, with D maybe TRBD2 (7 bases). This CDR3 is 17 amino acids long. The germline V and J ends were trimmed by 2 bases and 3 bases, with 18 bases remaining between them. Per the germline V gene, CDR1 is MNHEY and CDR2 is SVGEGT. The CDR3 loop is CASSYGGALPGTDTQYF. The CDR3 DNA sequence: TGTGCCAGCAGTTACGGGGGGGCCCTTCCTGGGACAGATACGCAGTATTTT.

This clone was detected once. The rearrangement uses TRBV9 and TRBJ1-1; D perhaps matches TRBD1 (5 bases). This CDR3 comprises 14 residues. Trimming took off 0 bases at V and 4 bases at J, with 10 bases between the two ends. Germline lookup yields CDR1 SGDLS and CDR2 YYNGEE. CDR3 sequence: CASSVGGVPTEAFF. Here the CDR3 DNA reads TGTGCCAGCAGCGTAGGGGGGGTACCCACTGAAGCTTTCTTT. Combining the CDR3 with reference TRBV9 and TRBJ1-1 gives the whole variable domain DSGVTQTPKHLITATGQRVTLRCSPRSGDLSVYWYQQSLDQGLQFLIQYYNGEERAKGNILERFSAQQFPDLHSELNLSSLELGDSALYFCASSVGGVPTEAFFGQGTRLTVV.

V is TRBV18 and J is TRBJ1-1; 10 bases are shared with TRBD1. The CDR3 is 13 residues long. Germline trimming cut 4 bases from V and 7 bases from J; bases unmatched to any gene: 3. CDR1 and CDR2 (germline): KGHSH, LQKENI. The DNA for the CDR3 is TGTGCCAGCTCACGGGACAGGGGTGGTGAAGCTTTCTTT. Its protein is CASSRDRGGEAFF.

The V call is TRBV20-1, the J call TRBJ2-1; no reliable D call. V lost 4 bases, J lost 5 bases, and 6 bases lay in between. The germline V gene encodes CDR1 DFQATT and CDR2 SNEGSKA (reference sequence). The CDR3 covers 11 residues. The CDR3 coding sequence is TGCAGTGCTACTAACGACAATGAGCAGTTCTTC. This encodes CSATNDNEQFF.

The V call is TRBV19, the J call TRBJ1-5; D gene uncertain. The CDR3 has 13 residues. V lost 4 bases and J lost 6, with 10 bases in between. Germline CDR1 LNHDA, CDR2 SQIVND (reference sequence). This CDR3 is CASSTQTGQPQHF. For the CDR3, the DNA is TGTGCCAGTAGTACCCAAACTGGTCAGCCCCAGCATTTT.

V usage is TRBV28 and J usage is TRBJ1-2; D gene unclear. The CDR3 contains 11 residues. V was clipped by 4 bases and J by 6 bases, with 6 bases between them. The germline V gene encodes CDR1 MDHEN and CDR2 SYDVKM. This chain's CDR3 is CASSSNHGYTF. In nucleotides, the CDR3 is TGTGCCAGCAGTTCAAATCATGGCTACACCTTC.

The chain recombines TRBV5-1 with TRBJ1-2, with D unresolved. This CDR3 spans 14 amino acids. The germline gives CDR1 SGHRS, CDR2 YFSETQ. Trimming stripped 0 bases from V and 2 bases from J, with 8 bases between. CDR3 DNA sequence: TGCGCCAGCAGCTTGGGTTCGGAGAACTATGGCTACACCTTC. It yields the protein CASSLGSENYGYTF.

The J gene is TRBJ2-3, the V gene TRBV28, with a weak D call TRBD1 (6 bases). V was trimmed by 6 bases and J by 1 base, leaving 14 bases between them. The length of the CDR3 is 15 residues. Germline CDR1 MDHEN, CDR2 SYDVKM. DNA of the CDR3: TGTGCCAGCAGAACCCGACAGGCCGGCACAGATACGCAGTATTTT. This sequence encodes CASRTRQAGTDTQYF.

The chain couples TRBV4-1 to TRBJ2-1; D unclear. Trimming stripped 0 bases from V and 2 bases from J, with 8 bases between. CDR3 size: 15 residues. Germline V gene sequence: CDR1 MGHRA, CDR2 YSYEKL. CDR3 DNA sequence: TGCGCCAGCAGCCAAGAAGCACTCACCTACAATGAGCAGTTCTTC. This codes for CASSQEALTYNEQFF.

The table lists this clone with many counts. Other DNA sequences of this sample code for an identical CDR3. J is TRBJ2-2 and V is TRBV14; D is perhaps TRBD1 (6 bases). The CDR3 sequence is 15 residues long. The germline V and J ends were trimmed by 1 base and 4 bases, with 10 bases remaining between them. Germline loops: CDR1 SGHDN, CDR2 FVKESK. The CDR3 DNA sequence: TGTGCCAGCAGCCAAGGTGGGGGCGGCACCGGGGAGCTGTTTTTT. Translated: CASSQGGGGTGELFF. Drawing the rest from reference TRBV14 and TRBJ2-2, the complete variable domain is EAGVTQFPSHSVIEKGQTVTLRCDPISGHDNLYWYRRVMGKEIKFLLHFVKESKQDESGMPNNRFLAERTGGTYSTLKVQPAELEDSGVYFCASSQGGGGTGELFFGEGSRLTVL.

The chain joins TRBV6-5 to TRBJ2-1, with 7 nucleotides matching TRBD1. This CDR3 is built from 13 residues. CDR1 MNHEY and CDR2 SVGAGI come from the germline V gene. With V trimmed by 7 bases and J by 4 bases, 4 bases remained unmatched. CDR3: CASTHRGYNEQFF. The DNA of the CDR3 is TGTGCCAGCACTCACAGGGGTTACAATGAGCAGTTCTTC.

The chain recombines TRBV19 with TRBJ1-5, with D possibly being TRBD1 (5 bases). Germline V gene sequence: CDR1 LNHDA, CDR2 SQIVND (reference sequence). This CDR3 region has 14 residues. V was cut by 2 bases and J by 4 bases, with 9 bases left in between. The CDR3 is CASSIRQLNQPQHF. DNA for the CDR3: TGTGCCAGTAGTATAAGACAGCTTAATCAGCCCCAGCATTTT.

DNA of the CDR3: TGTGCCTGGAGTGGAAGAGGGGAAAAACTGTTTTTT. This encodes CAWSGRGEKLFF. This sequence joins TRBV30 and TRBJ1-4; no clear D gene. V lost 1 base and J 8 bases, leaving 8 bases between the germline ends. The CDR3 has 12 amino acids. Germline V CDR1 and CDR2: GTSNPN, SVGIG (reference sequence).

The table lists this clone with a count of one. The V and J genes are TRBV18 and TRBJ2-3; 8 nucleotides match TRBD1. The germline gives CDR1 KGHSH, CDR2 LQKENI. Trimming removed 1 base from V and 1 base from J; junction bases left unmatched: 4. This CDR3 spans 16 amino acids. CDR3 sequence (DNA): TGTGCCAGCTCACCACAGCGCAGGGGGCGCACAGATACGCAGTATTTT. This encodes CASSPQRRGRTDTQYF.

This clone was picked up a small number of times. At one of its ends the junction is not consistent with the germline gene, which may arise from a read error. The rearrangement links TRBV7-7 to TRBJ2-1; TRBD2 matches at 7 bases. This CDR3 contains 16 residues. The germline V gene has CDR1 SSHAT and CDR2 FNYEAQ (reference sequence). CDR3 DNA: TGTGCTAGCAGCTTAGAACTAGCGAGCTCCTACAATGAGCAGTTCTTC. It yields the protein CASSLELASSYNEQFF.